A single sample is the source of the 29 T cell receptor beta chains below, sequenced in a study of cytomegalovirus exposure and HLA in healthy donors. PCR involved 60 Vbeta and 13 Jbeta primers. This table comes from immunoSEQ multiplex PCR, and its TCRdb copy is limited to in-frame clones, with some not included. The sample includes 95,000 to 100,000 clones, around 79% of them seen just once. The source material was PBMCs. The receptor set was obtained from a middle-aged woman in good health and CMV-seronegative.

The chain combines TRBV13 with TRBJ2-1; 11 bases align to TRBD2. The CDR3 loop spans 15 amino acids. The germline V gene encodes CDR1 PRHDT and CDR2 FYEKMQ (reference sequence). Trimming took 5 bases from V and 8 from J; bases not matched to a gene: 8. Here the CDR3 DNA reads TGTGCCAGCAGCATTAGCGGGAGGGGTACCGATGAGCAGTTCTTC. This sequence encodes CASSISGRGTDEQFF.

This chain links TRBV28 with TRBJ2-7, with TRBD1 matching over 8 bases. Germline CDR1 MDHEN, CDR2 SYDVKM. V shed 0 bases and J 0 bases; nucleotides not matched to a gene: 19. CDR3 length equals 21 residues. CDR3 loop: CASSLWLGGQGAKESSYEQYF. The DNA of the CDR3 is TGTGCCAGCAGTTTATGGCTAGGCGGGCAGGGGGCAAAAGAGAGCTCCTACGAGCAGTACTTC.

This clone was picked up one time. This chain connects TRBV15 to TRBJ2-2; 8 bases align to TRBD1. The germline V gene encodes CDR1 LNHNV and CDR2 YYDKDF (reference sequence). This CDR3 contains 16 residues. V lost 2 bases, J lost 3 bases, and 5 bases stayed unmatched. The DNA of the CDR3 is TGTGCCACCAGCAGAACCAGGGGGCGCGACACCGGGGAGCTGTTTTTT. Translation: CATSRTRGRDTGELFF.

The chain employs TRBV5-4 and TRBJ2-7; 7 bases fit TRBD2. CDR1 is SGHNT and CDR2 is YYREEE in the germline V gene (reference sequence). This CDR3 region has 12 residues. Germline trimming cut 4 bases from V and 10 bases from J; bases unmatched to any gene: 8. The CDR3 DNA reads as TGTGCCAGCAGCCTACCCCCGGGAGGCCAGTACTTC. Amino acids: CASSLPPGGQYF.

V is TRBV19 and J is TRBJ2-7; D call uncertain. V was trimmed by 1 base and J by 5 bases, leaving 9 bases between them. This CDR3 is built from 13 residues. Germline-derived CDR1 and CDR2 are LNHDA and SQIVND (reference sequence). The CDR3 loop is CASSIARSDEQYF. DNA of the CDR3: TGTGCCAGTAGTATAGCGCGGAGTGACGAGCAGTACTTC. Full variable domain (rest looked up from reference TRBV19 and TRBJ2-7): DGGITQSPKYLFRKEGQNVTLSCEQNLNHDAMYWYRQDPGQGLRLIYYSQIVNDFQKGDIAEGYSVSREKKESFPLTVTSAQKNPTAFYLCASSIARSDEQYFGPGTRLTVT.

The rearrangement joins TRBV5-1 to TRBJ2-2, with D perhaps matching TRBD1 (5 bases). Per the germline V gene, CDR1 is SGHRS and CDR2 is YFSETQ. Trimming stripped 3 bases from V and 1 base from J, with 13 bases between. The CDR3 sequence is 16 residues long. CDR3 in amino acids: CASSSGIFMNTGELFF. The DNA for the CDR3 is TGCGCCAGCAGCTCAGGGATCTTTATGAACACCGGGGAGCTGTTTTTT.

In this sample, this clone turned up a few times. V and J are TRBV30 and TRBJ1-3; D unclear. This CDR3 has 14 residues. The germline V gene has CDR1 GTSNPN and CDR2 SVGIG (reference sequence). V was trimmed by 0 bases and J by 3 bases, leaving 9 bases between them. CDR3 DNA: TGTGCCTGGAGTGTTGGTAGTTTTGGAAACACCATATATTTT. Translation: CAWSVGSFGNTIYF.

The gene calls are TRBV7-3 and TRBJ2-1, with D hard to call. Germline V gives CDR1 SGHTA, CDR2 FQGTGA. Trimming took 6 bases from V and 10 from J, leaving 13 bases between them. CDR3 size: 12 residues. The CDR3 spells CASSSVSSEQFF. The CDR3 DNA follows: TGTGCCAGCAGTTCCGTTAGTTCGGAGCAGTTCTTC.

This sequence joins TRBV10-3 and TRBJ2-7; TRBD1 agrees at 7 bases. This CDR3 has 12 residues. V gave up 6 bases and J gave up 4 bases; unmatched junction bases: 3. Germline V gives CDR1 ENHRY, CDR2 SYGVKD. The CDR3 nucleotides read TGTGCCATCAGCGCACAGGGGTACGAGCAGTACTTC. The encoded protein is CAISAQGYEQYF.

The chain uses TRBV11-3 and TRBJ2-1, with D unclear. Germline loops: CDR1 SGHNT, CDR2 YENEEA. V dropped 3 bases and J dropped 6 bases, with 9 bases sitting between them. CDR3 length: 13 residues. CDR3 sequence (DNA): TGTGCCAGCAGCTTGAGCAACCTCAATGAGCAGTTCTTC. Translated, it gives CASSLSNLNEQFF.

The chain joins TRBV27 to TRBJ2-7, with D perhaps TRBD2 (6 bases). CDR1 and CDR2 from the germline V gene are MNHEY and SMNVEV (reference sequence). This CDR3 comprises 18 residues. Trimming removed 6 bases at V and 0 bases at J, with 24 bases between. The CDR3 coding sequence is TGTGCCAGCAGCGAAAGCCCCGCGGGAAGGGTGAACTCCTACGAGCAGTACTTC. Amino acid sequence: CASSESPAGRVNSYEQYF.

The gene calls are TRBV4-2 and TRBJ1-1, with TRBD1 identical over 7 bases. Germline lookup yields CDR1 LGHNA and CDR2 YNFKEQ. There are 17 residues in the CDR3. Trimming cost V 0 bases and J 0 bases; bases outside gene matches: 7. DNA for the CDR3: TGTGCCAGCAGCCAAGAGACAGGGCTCGCCATGAACACTGAAGCTTTCTTT. Protein: CASSQETGLAMNTEAFF.

The gene calls are TRBV28 and TRBJ2-5; D is unresolved. The last part of the DNA fits TRBJ2-7 better; the J call may be wrong. This CDR3 region has 16 residues. Per the germline V gene, CDR1 is MDHEN and CDR2 is SYDVKM. CDR3 region: CASSLPYGFGAYEQYF. The CDR3, as DNA: TGTGCCAGCAGTTTACCCTACGGCTTTGGAGCCTACGAGCAGTACTTC.

In its sample, this clone was seen a few times. The CDR3 sequence: CASSRTEETGLETQYF. The DNA of the CDR3 is TGTGCCAGCAGCCGAACAGAAGAGACAGGACTGGAGACCCAGTACTTC. The chain couples TRBV11-2 to TRBJ2-5, with D maybe TRBD1 (6 bases). Between the trimmed V and J ends, which lost 5 bases and 5 bases, there was a span of 21 bases. The CDR3 extends over 16 amino acids. The germline V gene has CDR1 SGHAT and CDR2 FQNNGV.

This chain connects TRBV4-3 to TRBJ2-5, with 9 bases identical to TRBD2. CDR1 is LGHNA and CDR2 is YSLEER in the germline V gene. CDR3 length equals 15 residues. The J segment lost 11 bases and the V segment lost 0 bases, leaving 10 bases of the junction unmatched. CDR3 loop: CASSQERVAGDEQYF. CDR3 coding DNA: TGCGCCAGCAGCCAAGAAAGGGTAGCGGGGGATGAGCAGTACTTC.

J is TRBJ2-1 and V is TRBV27, with D possibly TRBD1 on 6 matching bases. Trimming took 5 bases from V and 2 from J, leaving 13 bases between them. The CDR3 length is 15 residues. Germline V gene sequence: CDR1 MNHEY, CDR2 SMNVEV (reference sequence). The CDR3 nucleotides are TGTGCCAGCAGTCCCGGGACACGTACCTACAATGAGCAGTTCTTC. It codes for CASSPGTRTYNEQFF.

V gene TRBV4-2 combines with J gene TRBJ2-7; D unclear. The CDR3 is made up of 12 amino acids. The germline V gene encodes CDR1 LGHNA and CDR2 YNFKEQ. V gave up 1 base and J gave up 3 bases, with 4 bases separating them. This chain's CDR3 is CASSQVGYEQYF. The CDR3 region has the DNA TGTGCCAGCAGCCAAGTCGGCTACGAGCAGTACTTC.

The J gene is TRBJ1-1, the V gene TRBV7-9; TRBD1 is a possible D gene (6 bases). Per the germline V gene, CDR1 is SEHNR and CDR2 is FQNEAQ (reference sequence). This CDR3 is 16 amino acids long. The germline V and J ends were trimmed by 6 bases and 4 bases, with 21 bases remaining between them. The chain's CDR3 is CASRPPNRARRTEAFF. The CDR3 DNA follows: TGTGCCAGCAGGCCACCGAACAGGGCCCGCCGCACTGAAGCTTTCTTT.

CDR3 DNA: TGTGCCAGCAGCCTCGCCTTAAGCGTACCGAATCCGTACGAGCAGTACTTC. Translating gives CASSLALSVPNPYEQYF. The J gene is TRBJ2-7, the V gene TRBV28; no clear D gene. The V end was cut by 6 bases, the J end by 4 bases, with 25 bases between. This CDR3 is 17 amino acids long. Germline-derived CDR1 and CDR2 are MDHEN and SYDVKM. The complete variable domain, with remaining parts taken from reference TRBV28 and TRBJ2-7, reads DVKVTQSSRYLVKRTGEKVFLECVQDMDHENMFWYRQDPGLGLRLIYFSYDVKMKEKGDIPEGYSVSREKKERFSLILESASTNQTSMYLCASSLALSVPNPYEQYFGPGTRLTVT.

The chain couples TRBV5-1 to TRBJ2-5; D perhaps matches TRBD2 (6 bases). Between the trimmed V and J ends, which lost 0 bases and 2 bases, there was a span of 14 bases. This CDR3 comprises 16 residues. Germline CDR1 reads SGHRS; CDR2 reads YFSETQ. Written as DNA, the CDR3 is TGCGCCAGCAGCTTGGCAATCGGGAGCCAGCAAGAGACCCAGTACTTC. Amino acids: CASSLAIGSQQETQYF.

The rearrangement uses TRBV7-2 and TRBJ2-3; 8 bases line up with TRBD2. The V gene's germline CDR1 is SGHTA and CDR2 FQGNSA. This CDR3 spans 16 amino acids. V gave up 4 bases and J gave up 6 bases; unmatched junction bases: 12. Here the CDR3 reads CASSSMRGGFTDTQYF. CDR3 coding DNA: TGTGCCAGCAGCTCAATGCGCGGGGGGTTCACGGATACGCAGTATTTT.

This sequence joins TRBV11-2 and TRBJ1-4; tentative D call: TRBD1 (6 bases). Looked up from germline, CDR1 is SGHAT and CDR2 is FQNNGV. V lost 2 bases and J lost 8, with 12 bases in between. The CDR3 has 14 residues. This CDR3 reads CASSLMAGDEKLFF. The DNA for the CDR3 is TGTGCCAGCAGCTTAATGGCAGGGGACGAAAAACTGTTTTTT.

This clone was counted once. The CDR3 nucleotides are TGTGCCAGCAGCGTAAATAGCGGAATCTACAATGAGCAGTTCTTC. Encoded protein: CASSVNSGIYNEQFF. V and J are TRBV9 and TRBJ2-1; a weak D match, TRBD2 (6 bases). Trimming stripped 1 base from V and 3 bases from J, with 11 bases between. Germline CDR1 reads SGDLS; CDR2 reads YYNGEE. The CDR3 is 15 residues long.

V and J are TRBV2 and TRBJ2-3; no firm D call. V dropped 3 bases and J dropped 3 bases, with 4 bases sitting between them. CDR1 is SNHLY, CDR2 FYNNEI, per germline. There are 12 residues in the CDR3. CDR3 residues: CASSDRTDTQYF. DNA for the CDR3: TGTGCCAGCAGTGACAGAACAGATACGCAGTATTTT.

The chain joins TRBV2 to TRBJ2-2; 8 nucleotides agree with TRBD1. The J segment lost 4 bases and the V segment lost 5 bases, leaving 12 bases of the junction unmatched. The CDR3 has 17 residues. Looked up from germline, CDR1 is SNHLY and CDR2 is FYNNEI. The CDR3 loop reads CASSQRLVQGGTGELFF. The CDR3 DNA is TGTGCCAGCAGTCAACGACTGGTACAGGGGGGCACCGGGGAGCTGTTTTTT.

This chain uses TRBV18 with TRBJ2-2; a weak D match, TRBD2 (6 bases). Germline V gene sequence: CDR1 KGHSH, CDR2 LQKENI. V lost 5 bases, J lost 0 bases, and 7 bases lay in between. The CDR3 length is 14 residues. The CDR3 DNA reads as TGTGCCAGCTCAGGAGGGACGAACACCGGGGAGCTGTTTTTT. Translated, it gives CASSGGTNTGELFF. The full variable domain, its missing parts supplied by reference TRBV18 and TRBJ2-2, is NAGVMQNPRHLVRRRGQEARLRCSPMKGHSHVYWYRQLPEEGLKFMVYLQKENIIDESGMPKERFSAEFPKEGPSILRIQQVVRGDSAAYFCASSGGTNTGELFFGEGSRLTVL.

Regarding this clone: One junction end disagrees with the germline gene, perhaps due to a read error. J is TRBJ2-6 and V is TRBV6-1; TRBD2 is a possible D gene (5 bases). Germline CDR1 MNHNS, CDR2 SASEGT. The CDR3 consists of 12 residues. As DNA, the CDR3 is TGTGGTTCTAGCTCTAGGGCCAACGTCCTGACTTTC. This gives the protein CGSSSRANVLTF.

The V call is TRBV9, the J call TRBJ1-4, with 8 nucleotides matching TRBD1. This CDR3 comprises 15 residues. The germline CDR1 and CDR2 sequences are SGDLS and YYNGEE. J lost 7 bases, V lost 2 bases, and 7 bases had no gene match. CDR3 in DNA: TGTGCCAGCAGCGTGGCAGGGGGCGCGCCTGAAAAACTGTTTTTT. It codes for CASSVAGGAPEKLFF. The whole variable domain, remainder taken from reference TRBV9 and TRBJ1-4, is DSGVTQTPKHLITATGQRVTLRCSPRSGDLSVYWYQQSLDQGLQFLIQYYNGEERAKGNILERFSAQQFPDLHSELNLSSLELGDSALYFCASSVAGGAPEKLFFGSGTQLSVL.

The V gene is TRBV28, the J gene TRBJ2-5; 9 nucleotides align to TRBD1. The DNA end lines up better with TRBJ2-7; the J call may be wrong. Germline V gene sequence: CDR1 MDHEN, CDR2 SYDVKM. The CDR3 has 14 amino acids. The CDR3 loop is CASTTGTGFYEQYF. CDR3 DNA sequence: TGTGCCAGCACCACGGGGACAGGGTTCTACGAGCAGTACTTC.